The present entry profiles one T cell receptor (beta chain) with its context. Antigen: not known. This sample is part of a study of shared clonotypes between healthy human individuals. Overall study results and limits: The generation probabilities recorded for non-shared clonotypes fell below those of clonotypes shared by all four donors.

CDR1 SEHNR and CDR2 FQNEAQ come from the germline V gene (reference sequence). V lost 4 bases and J 5 bases, leaving 17 bases between the germline ends. The CDR3 loop spans 15 amino acids. Once extracted for a subset, genomic DNA was divided evenly among several immunoSEQ plates. Sequencing used immunoSEQ multiplex PCR; TCRdb keeps in-frame clones, though not all of them. The top ten hold about 0.37% of the sample, which has approximately 2.1 million clones, approximately 93% seen once. This TCR was sampled from a young man in good health. Some clones in this sample may be carry-over from other donors' samples. Specimen: naive CD4+ T cells from PBMCs. Noted subset: CD45RA+ positively selected. The chain links TRBV7-9 to TRBJ2-5; perhaps D is TRBD1 or TRBD2 (5 bases each). CDR3: CASSYTGRDVETQYF. The CDR3 coding sequence is TGTGCCAGCAGCTATACCGGCAGGGACGTGGAGACCCAGTACTTC.